This T cell receptor (beta chain) stems from a study of blood T cell repertoires in COVID-19. As for the study in general: T cells, B-cell-depleted T cells, or PBMCs supplied cDNA or gDNA.

The trim removed 6 bases at V and 2 bases at J, leaving 6 bases unmatched. CDR1 is MRHNA, CDR2 SNTAGT, per germline. The CDR3 has 18 residues. The data were produced by immunoSEQ multiplex PCR, yet TCRdb's version contains in-frame clones alone and is incomplete. The table has fewer than 400,000 clones, 85% to 90% seen once. This chain joins TRBV6-4 and TRBJ2-6, with 14 bases aligning to TRBD2. The sequenced sample was peripheral blood. This clonotype originated in a woman aged 25 to 39 with COVID-19, enrolled during active disease. The CDR3 is CASSLRLAGGPGANVLTF. DNA of the CDR3: TGTGCCAGCAGCCTACGACTAGCGGGAGGGCCTGGGGCCAACGTCCTGACTTTC.